Listed here is a single T cell receptor (beta chain). This clone has only one observation. This receptor's antigen is unknown. No qualities accompany the bases; no much larger clone lies one base away. All of the isolated RNA was reverse transcribed with the High Capacity cDNA Reverse Transcription Kit, so expressed TCRB transcripts were sequenced. Deep immunoSEQ sequencing was performed on naive, central memory and regulatory T cell samples, with an average of about 3.57 million total reads per sample. Sorted cells were lysed in RLT buffer and RNA was extracted with DNase-treated RNeasy Micro or Mini kits, depending on cell number. To prevent cross-contamination, each cell subset was processed individually, whereas patient and healthy donor samples were processed jointly. The immunoSEQ multiplex PCR was used to amplify TCRB sequences from cDNA, yielding 87-bp fragments that span the CDR3 region. Sequencing of the amplicons was done on the Illumina HiSeq platform. In the paper's pipeline: PCR bias was computationally corrected using synthetic template baselines, reads within Hamming distance 2 were collapsed, and singletons that could not be merged were discarded. Reads were aligned against IMGT so that V, D and J genes, CDR3 length and insertions or deletions at six rearrangement sites could be assigned. Clonotype counts were normalized to sorted cell number within each subset before computing true diversity and Gini coefficients with the tcR R package. The overlap coefficient, calculated on TCRB nucleotide sequences, was used to measure repertoire sharing. As a proxy for the pre-selection repertoire, out-of-frame TCRB sequences from naive cells were analyzed. Held by TCRdb, this immuneACCESS table contains in-frame sequences only and omits some clones. Under half of the omission traces to an unresolved V gene where checked; the cause of the rest is unknown. V, J and clone size are taken as reported in that table, and D and trimming were inferred from the DNA itself. This sample gives about 360,000 clones in total; roughly 12% of them show up just once. The ten largest clones take up about 0.018% of the sample.

These data originate in a study of beta chain features in type 1 diabetes (dated by TCRdb to between 2017 and 2018). Background for the entire study: Patients and healthy donors did not differ in mean age, gender distribution, total cell number or subset yield. Across all samples, some 110,000,000 sorted cells were examined, and cell number per subset correlated strongly with RNA yield. The study compared TCRB repertoires of sorted circulating CD4+ T cell subsets between recently diagnosed type 1 diabetes patients and matched healthy donors. Regulatory and stem cell-like memory subsets were obtained from only 8 patients and roughly 8 healthy donors, while naive and central memory subsets were obtained from all 30 or so donors. On the study overall, not on this receptor specifically: Patients with type 1 diabetes made fewer insertions and deleted more nucleotides at VDJ recombination sites, implying thymic rearrangement abnormalities. A moderate but significant shortening of TCRB CDR3 length was observed in type 1 diabetes patients in all four CD4+ subsets. PCR may preferentially amplify shorter templates, but because patient and control samples were amplified and corrected together, any resulting skew would affect both groups equally. Because cDNA was sequenced instead of genomic DNA, activated cells with high expression could be over-represented, although the groups did not differ in activation or CD3 levels. HLA sub-analyses involved small numbers of individuals, so any influence of HLA type on TCRB rearrangement remained unresolved. Naive, central memory and regulatory TCRB repertoires appeared to be more alike among patients than among healthy donors.

V gives up 6 bases and J gives up 2 bases, and the segment between their germline ends measures 17 bases. The germline V gene yields SGDLS for CDR1 and YYNGEE for CDR2. Taken from cysteine to phenylalanine, the CDR3 has 16 residues. Of all the DNA, just the CDR3 is kept, 48 bases in frame from base 1. From each donor, a single peripheral blood sample of 95 to 150 mL on average was drawn into heparinised tubes. A BD FACSAria II and a panel including CD45RO, CCR7, CD25, CD127, CD95 and CD27 were used to sort naive, central memory, regulatory and stem cell-like memory CD4+ T cells. All sorted populations exceeded 98% purity. PBMCs were isolated right away by Lymphoprep density gradient centrifugation and were stained directly, without culture. So that batch effects would be minimized, each experiment stained and sorted samples in pairs, pairing one healthy donor with one patient.

The sequencing input was naive CD4+ T cells from blood. The label giving this sample's cell subset or site can be read as: true naive CD4+ T cells. The receptor chain draws on TRBV9 and TRBJ2-2, with TRBD1 as a weak D call on 6 bases. This receptor was identified in a man between 18 and 35 years old in good health. The nucleotides are TGTGCCAGCACGGGCTCCAGGGGATCTAACACCGGGGAGCTGTTTTTT. Its amino acids are CASTGSRGSNTGELFF.